Shown below are 19 T cell receptor beta chains from a single sample sequenced in a study of human CD8 memory T cell subsets. Libraries for TCR beta were constructed using UMI-labeled 5' RACE. TCRdb re-called the 5' RACE reads and gives one entry per CDR3 protein, without DNA. In total, the table holds roughly 5,000 distinct CDR3 sequences. Sequencing used CD8+ T cells from PBMCs. All receptors derive from a human donor in good health.

CDR3 region: CASSSGTYDYTF. The chain has TRBV5-6 and TRBJ1-2; TCRdb proposes TRBD1, but this gene call is untestable without DNA. The CDR3 is 12 amino acids. Germline V lookup: CDR1 SGHDT, CDR2 YYEEEE.

The rearrangement uses TRBV29-1 and TRBJ1-2; the TCRdb call, TRBD1, lacks DNA for checking. The germline gives CDR1 SQVTM, CDR2 ANQGSEA. The CDR3 has 15 amino acids. The CDR3 region is CSVDTGTGGSYGYTF.

The chain couples TRBV20-1 to TRBJ2-3. CDR1 and CDR2 from the germline V gene are DFQATT and SNEGSKA (reference sequence). This CDR3 has 15 amino acids. The CDR3 sequence: CSAGSLAGSTDTQYF.

The chain is built from TRBV12-3 or TRBV12-4 and TRBJ2-3. This CDR3 is 13 amino acids long. CDR3 in amino acids: CASSLKNWDTQYF.

The chain has TRBV20-1 and TRBJ2-2; TCRdb names TRBD2, which stays unverified in the absence of DNA. From germline, CDR1 is DFQATT and CDR2 SNEGSKA (reference sequence). The CDR3 length is 20 residues. The CDR3 here is CSARDLVWLGGDANTGELFF.

The CDR3 is CASSFGGNSNQPQHF. This chain joins TRBV7-9 and TRBJ1-5; TCRdb returns TRBD1, unconfirmable since there is no DNA. The CDR3 spans 15 residues. Germline CDR1 reads SEHNR; CDR2 reads FQNEAQ (reference sequence).

Judged by frequency, this clonotype is medium-sized. This chain uses TRBV5-1 with TRBJ2-7; as DNA is missing, the TRBD1 call by TCRdb cannot be tested. Germline-derived CDR1 and CDR2 are SGHRS and YFSETQ. The CDR3 spans 15 residues. The CDR3 sequence: CASSPGQGAPYEQYF.

This chain's CDR3 is CASIPAPAGGDTGELFF. The V gene is TRBV7-9, the J gene TRBJ2-2; TCRdb's D gene call, TRBD1, goes unchecked for lack of DNA. The CDR3 runs to 17 residues. The germline CDR1 and CDR2 sequences are SEHNR and FQNEAQ (reference sequence).

Judged by frequency, this clonotype is medium-sized (0.01 to 0.1%). The chain carries TRBV28 and TRBJ2-3; TCRdb returns TRBD2, unconfirmable since there is no DNA. This CDR3 contains 15 residues. Germline-derived CDR1 and CDR2 are MDHEN and SYDVKM. CDR3 in amino acids: CASSLSPASGDTQYF.

The chain uses TRBV7-9 and TRBJ2-7; no DNA is available, so the TRBD2 call from TCRdb remains unchecked. The germline CDR1 and CDR2 sequences are SEHNR and FQNEAQ (reference sequence). The CDR3 has 16 amino acids. The CDR3 is CASSLAKGLAAYEQYF.

The CDR3 is CASSIRQGPEAFF. The gene calls are TRBV19 and TRBJ1-1. The length of the CDR3 is 13 residues. Germline assignment: CDR1 LNHDA and CDR2 SQIVND (reference sequence).

This chain connects TRBV27 to TRBJ2-7; without DNA, the TCRdb call of TRBD1 cannot be checked. CDR3 length: 15 residues. Germline CDR1 is MNHEY and CDR2 is SMNVEV (reference sequence). CDR3 sequence reads: CASSPMGGAPYEQYF.

The chain combines TRBV2 with TRBJ1-2. The length of the CDR3 is 13 residues. CDR1 is SNHLY and CDR2 is FYNNEI in the germline V gene. The CDR3 spells CASYIEDPYGYTF. Full variable domain (remainder filled in from reference TRBV2 and TRBJ1-2): EPEVTQTPSHQVTQMGQEVILRCVPISNHLYFYWYRQILGQKVEFLVSFYNNEISEKSEIFDDQFSVERPDGSNFTLKIRSTKLEDSAMYFCASYIEDPYGYTFGSGTRLTVV.

This chain links TRBV11-2 with TRBJ2-7; absent DNA, TCRdb's TRBD1 call cannot be checked. The CDR3 has 15 amino acids. From germline, CDR1 is SGHAT and CDR2 FQNNGV. This chain's CDR3 is CASSLEGTATGEQYF. Full variable domain (rest looked up from reference TRBV11-2 and TRBJ2-7): EAGVAQSPRYKIIEKRQSVAFWCNPISGHATLYWYQQILGQGPKLLIQFQNNGVVDDSQLPKDRFSAERLKGVDSTLKIQPAKLEDSAVYLCASSLEGTATGEQYFGPGTRLTVT.

The chain carries TRBV15 and TRBJ2-3. Looked up from germline, CDR1 is LNHNV and CDR2 is YYDKDF (reference sequence). The CDR3 length is 18 residues. This CDR3 reads CATSRDLHWRDDTDTQYF.

This clonotype registers medium-sized (0.01 to 0.1%) by frequency. The chain employs TRBV20-1 and TRBJ1-5; TCRdb selects TRBD1, and the lack of DNA leaves this call unchecked. In germline, CDR1 is DFQATT, CDR2 SNEGSKA (reference sequence). This CDR3 is 14 amino acids long. The CDR3: CSARATGDSQPQHF.

The chain couples TRBV2 to TRBJ1-2. This CDR3 comprises 13 residues. The V gene's germline CDR1 is SNHLY and CDR2 FYNNEI. The CDR3 is CASSESSRIGYTF.

The chain has TRBV30 and TRBJ2-1; the D call of TRBD2 rests on TCRdb alone, since no DNA is present to check it. The CDR3 length is 16 residues. The germline V gene has CDR1 GTSNPN and CDR2 SVGIG (reference sequence). This chain's CDR3 is CAWSLSSGRAGDEQFF.

CDR3 sequence reads: CASTRAAELAGETQYF. The V and J genes are TRBV3-1 and TRBJ2-5; TCRdb gives TRBD2 as the D gene, but with no DNA this cannot be confirmed. The germline V gene encodes CDR1 LGHDT and CDR2 YNNKEL (reference sequence). The CDR3 has 16 amino acids.